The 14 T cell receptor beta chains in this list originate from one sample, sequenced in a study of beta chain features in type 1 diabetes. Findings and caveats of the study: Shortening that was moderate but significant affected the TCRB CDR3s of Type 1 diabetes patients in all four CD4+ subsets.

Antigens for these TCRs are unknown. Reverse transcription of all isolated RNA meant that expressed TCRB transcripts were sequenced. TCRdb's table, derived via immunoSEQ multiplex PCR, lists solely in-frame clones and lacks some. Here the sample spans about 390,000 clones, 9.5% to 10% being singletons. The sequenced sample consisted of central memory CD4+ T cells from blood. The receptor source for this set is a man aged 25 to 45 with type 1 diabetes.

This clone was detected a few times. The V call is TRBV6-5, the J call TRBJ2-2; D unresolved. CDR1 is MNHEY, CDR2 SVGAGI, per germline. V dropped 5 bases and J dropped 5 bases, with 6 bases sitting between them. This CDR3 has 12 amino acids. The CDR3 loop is CASSGETGELFF. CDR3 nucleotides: TGTGCCAGCAGTGGTGAGACCGGGGAGCTGTTTTTT.

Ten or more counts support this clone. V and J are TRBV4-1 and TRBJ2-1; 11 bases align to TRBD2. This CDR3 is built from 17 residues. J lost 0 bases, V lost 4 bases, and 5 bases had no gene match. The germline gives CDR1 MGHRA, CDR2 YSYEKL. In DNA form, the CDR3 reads TGCGCCAGCAGCCGCGGGACTAGCGGACACTCCTACAATGAGCAGTTCTTC. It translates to CASSRGTSGHSYNEQFF.

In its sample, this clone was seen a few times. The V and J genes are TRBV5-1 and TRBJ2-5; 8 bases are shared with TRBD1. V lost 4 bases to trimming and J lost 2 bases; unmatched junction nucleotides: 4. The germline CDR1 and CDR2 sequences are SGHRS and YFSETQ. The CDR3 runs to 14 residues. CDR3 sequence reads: CASSKGQGQETQYF. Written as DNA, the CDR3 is TGCGCCAGCAGCAAAGGACAGGGACAAGAGACCCAGTACTTC.

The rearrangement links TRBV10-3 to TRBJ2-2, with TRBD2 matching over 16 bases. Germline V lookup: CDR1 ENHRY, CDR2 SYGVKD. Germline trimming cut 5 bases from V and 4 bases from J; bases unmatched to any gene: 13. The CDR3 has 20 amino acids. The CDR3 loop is CAISSHPGLAGGEGTGELFF. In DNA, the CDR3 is TGTGCCATCAGTTCCCATCCGGGACTAGCGGGAGGGGAAGGCACCGGGGAGCTGTTTTTT.

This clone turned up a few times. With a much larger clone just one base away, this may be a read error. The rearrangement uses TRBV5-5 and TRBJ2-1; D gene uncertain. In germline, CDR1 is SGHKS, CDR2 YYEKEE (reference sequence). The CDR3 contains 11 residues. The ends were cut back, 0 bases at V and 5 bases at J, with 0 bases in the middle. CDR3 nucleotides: TGTGCCAGCAGCTTGGACAATGAGCAGTTCTTC. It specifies CASSLDNEQFF.

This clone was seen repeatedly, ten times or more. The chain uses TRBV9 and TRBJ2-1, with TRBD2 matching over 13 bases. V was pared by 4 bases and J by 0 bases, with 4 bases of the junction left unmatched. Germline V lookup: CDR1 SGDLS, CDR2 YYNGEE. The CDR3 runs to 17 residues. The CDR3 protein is CASSPRTSGSSYNEQFF. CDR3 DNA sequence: TGTGCCAGCAGCCCAAGGACTAGCGGGAGCTCCTACAATGAGCAGTTCTTC.

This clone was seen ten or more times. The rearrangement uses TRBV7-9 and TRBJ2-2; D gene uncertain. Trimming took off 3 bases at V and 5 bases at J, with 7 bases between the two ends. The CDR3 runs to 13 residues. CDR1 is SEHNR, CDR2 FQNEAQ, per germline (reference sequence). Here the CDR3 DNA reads TGTGCCAGCAGCTTCGACCGAACCGGGGAGCTGTTTTTT. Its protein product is CASSFDRTGELFF.

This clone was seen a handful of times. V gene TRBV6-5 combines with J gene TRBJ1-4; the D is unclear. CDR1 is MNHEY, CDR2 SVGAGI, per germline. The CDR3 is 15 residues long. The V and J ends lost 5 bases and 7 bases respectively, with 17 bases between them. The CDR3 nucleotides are TGTGCCAGCAGTCCACGTAGACCGAAGGTTGAAAAACTGTTTTTT. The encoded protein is CASSPRRPKVEKLFF.

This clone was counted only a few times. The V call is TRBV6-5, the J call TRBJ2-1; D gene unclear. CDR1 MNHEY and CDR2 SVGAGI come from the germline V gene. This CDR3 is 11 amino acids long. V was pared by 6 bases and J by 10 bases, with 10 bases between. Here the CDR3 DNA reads TGTGCCAGCAGCTCCGGGCAAGAGCAGTTCTTC. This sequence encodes CASSSGQEQFF.

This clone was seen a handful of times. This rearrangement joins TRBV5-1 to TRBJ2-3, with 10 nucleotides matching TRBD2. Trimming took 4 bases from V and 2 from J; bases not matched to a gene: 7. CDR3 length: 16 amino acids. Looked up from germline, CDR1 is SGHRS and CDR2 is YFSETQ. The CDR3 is CASSPGLALSTDTQYF. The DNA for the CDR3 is TGCGCCAGCAGCCCGGGACTAGCGCTCTCCACAGATACGCAGTATTTT.

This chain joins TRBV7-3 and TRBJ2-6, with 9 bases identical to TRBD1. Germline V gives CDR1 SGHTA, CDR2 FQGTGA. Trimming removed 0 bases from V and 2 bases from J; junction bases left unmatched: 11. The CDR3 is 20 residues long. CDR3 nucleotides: TGTGCCAGCAGCTTAACGGAGGACAGGGGAATGGCTCCTGGGGCCAACGTCCTGACTTTC. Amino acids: CASSLTEDRGMAPGANVLTF. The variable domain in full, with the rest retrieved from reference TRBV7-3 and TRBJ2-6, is GAGVSQTPSNKVTEKGKYVELRCDPISGHTALYWYRQSLGQGPEFLIYFQGTGAADDSGLPNDRFFAVRPEGSVSTLKIQRTERGDSAVYLCASSLTEDRGMAPGANVLTFGAGSRLTVL.

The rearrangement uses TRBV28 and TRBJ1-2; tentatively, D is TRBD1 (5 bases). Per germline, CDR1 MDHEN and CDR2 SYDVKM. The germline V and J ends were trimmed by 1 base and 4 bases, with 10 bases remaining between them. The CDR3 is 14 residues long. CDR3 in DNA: TGTGCCAGCAGTTTATTACTACAGGTCTATGGCTACACCTTC. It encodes CASSLLLQVYGYTF.

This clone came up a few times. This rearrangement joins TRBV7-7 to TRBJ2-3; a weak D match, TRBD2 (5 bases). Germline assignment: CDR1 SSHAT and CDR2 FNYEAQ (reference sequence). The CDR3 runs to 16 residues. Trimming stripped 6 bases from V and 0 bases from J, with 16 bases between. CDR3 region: CASSVSRDSSTDTQYF. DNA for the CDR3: TGTGCCAGCAGTGTCTCCCGGGATTCTAGCACAGATACGCAGTATTTT.

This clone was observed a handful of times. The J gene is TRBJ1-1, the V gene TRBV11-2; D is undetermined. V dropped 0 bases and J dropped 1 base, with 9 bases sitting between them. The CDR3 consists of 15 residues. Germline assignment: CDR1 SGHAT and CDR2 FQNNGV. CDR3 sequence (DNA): TGTGCCAGCAGCTTAGAGGTAGCGGGGAACACTGAAGCTTTCTTT. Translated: CASSLEVAGNTEAFF.